The 8 T cell receptor beta chains given below trace back to one sample, sequenced in a study of OX40 agonist ivuxolimab in advanced cancers. The repertoire was sequenced with immunoSEQ multiplex PCR; TCRdb's copy has only in-frame clones and lacks some. The sample shows 90,000 to 120,000 clones, approximately 90% of them seen only once. The sample here was CD4+ or CD8+ T cells sorted from blood, taken in a trial of the OX40 agonist ivuxolimab. The receptors come from an adult with an advanced solid tumor such as melanoma, head and neck, liver or kidney cancer.

The table lists this clone with a count of one. The V gene is TRBV30, the J gene TRBJ2-5; the match to TRBD2 covers 12 bases. V dropped 5 bases and J dropped 4; count of bases not matched to a gene: 5. The CDR3 sequence is 14 residues long. Germline loops: CDR1 GTSNPN, CDR2 SVGIG (reference sequence). The CDR3 loop is CAWGRGLAGETQYF. DNA of the CDR3: TGTGCCTGGGGCCGGGGACTAGCGGGAGAGACCCAGTACTTC.

This clone occurred a few times. This sequence joins TRBV6-6 and TRBJ1-5; D not resolved. Trimming took off 0 bases at V and 7 bases at J, with 4 bases between the two ends. Germline values: CDR1 MNHNY, CDR2 SVGAGI (reference sequence). This CDR3 contains 12 residues. The CDR3 sequence: CASSYSGQPQHF. For the CDR3, the DNA is TGTGCCAGCAGTTACTCAGGACAGCCCCAGCATTTT.

This clone has only one observation. This chain connects TRBV2 to TRBJ1-1; TRBD1 matches at 7 bases. The CDR3 runs 14 residues. V shed 6 bases and J 1 base; nucleotides not matched to a gene: 5. Germline V gives CDR1 SNHLY, CDR2 FYNNEI. The CDR3 bases are TGTGCCAGCAGGACAAGACAGGGGAACACTGAAGCTTTCTTT. Protein product: CASRTRQGNTEAFF.

V is TRBV14 and J is TRBJ1-1; the D is unclear. This CDR3 is built from 13 residues. Germline V gives CDR1 SGHDN, CDR2 FVKESK. V lost 4 bases and J lost 4, with 10 bases in between. CDR3 bases: TGTGCCAGCAGCCTCCAACAGAGCACTGAAGCTTTCTTT. It yields the protein CASSLQQSTEAFF.

V usage is TRBV27 and J usage is TRBJ1-1; no clear D. Germline V gene data show CDR1 as MNHEY and CDR2 as SMNVEV (reference sequence). The CDR3 spans 13 residues. V shed 7 bases and J shed 0 bases, with 9 bases lying between them. CDR3 sequence reads: CASKLTVNTEAFF. DNA of the CDR3: TGTGCCAGCAAATTAACAGTGAACACTGAAGCTTTCTTT.

This chain joins TRBV7-3 and TRBJ2-3; 7 bases fit TRBD2. The CDR3 is made up of 14 amino acids. V trimming: 5 bases; J trimming: 5 bases; junction bases outside the gene matches: 7. CDR1 and CDR2 from the germline V gene are SGHTA and FQGTGA. Here the CDR3 reads CASSPGTTGDTQYF. CDR3 sequence (DNA): TGTGCCAGCAGCCCCGGGACTACGGGAGATACGCAGTATTTT. Filled out from reference TRBV7-3 and TRBJ2-3, the complete variable domain reads GAGVSQTPSNKVTEKGKYVELRCDPISGHTALYWYRQSLGQGPEFLIYFQGTGAADDSGLPNDRFFAVRPEGSVSTLKIQRTERGDSAVYLCASSPGTTGDTQYFGPGTRLTVL.

The J gene is TRBJ2-7, the V gene TRBV9; D remains ambiguous. The CDR3 length is 14 residues. The germline V gene has CDR1 SGDLS and CDR2 YYNGEE. Trimming removed 4 bases from V and 2 bases from J, with 13 bases in between. CDR3 sequence reads: CASSPDHSTYEQYF. DNA of the CDR3: TGTGCCAGCAGCCCGGACCATTCCACCTACGAGCAGTACTTC.

This sequence joins TRBV7-8 and TRBJ1-5; TRBD1 is a possible D gene (6 bases). The CDR3 totals 14 residues. Per the germline V gene, CDR1 is SGHVS and CDR2 is FQNEAQ. V lost 5 bases and J 6 bases, leaving 14 bases between the germline ends. The CDR3 here is CASSPGQMGQPQHF. The CDR3 bases are TGTGCCAGCAGCCCAGGACAGATGGGTCAGCCCCAGCATTTT.